This T cell receptor beta chain was retrieved from a study of OX40 agonist ivuxolimab in advanced cancers. Concerning the study at large: Ivuxolimab was an agonistic, fully human IgG2 monoclonal antibody directed against OX40 (CD134), a costimulatory receptor. Prior anti-PD-1, anti-PD-L1 or anti-CTLA-4 therapy was permitted, and checkpoint inhibitors had been received by less than 45% of dose-escalation patients. The dose-escalation cohort was roughly 80% male with a mean age of roughly 62 years, ranging from roughly 20 to 80. Of the approximately 50 dose-escalation patients, hepatocellular carcinoma was present in around 19, melanoma in around 15, renal cell carcinoma in 9 and head and neck cancer in 9. The purpose of peripheral TCRbeta sequencing was to test whether ivuxolimab changed TCR sequence diversity and led to clonal T-cell expansion. The monotherapy dose-escalation portion (N of about 50 patients) of the phase I ivuxolimab trial is reported in the paper. Intravenous ivuxolimab was administered to patients every 2 weeks at six dose levels: 0.01, 0.1, 0.3, 1.5, 3 and 10 mg/kg. Partial responses occurred in three dose-escalation patients: two with cutaneous melanoma and one with hepatocellular carcinoma.

To sequence the TCRbeta CDR3 region, genomic DNA was isolated from the sorted cells. TCRbeta CDR3 regions were sequenced using the immunoSEQ Assay. TCRdb provides this immuneACCESS table in a form limited to in-frame rearrangements. Some clones are lacking; in checked studies, under half of them reflect an unresolved V gene, and why the rest are absent is not known. For this sample there are around 28,000 clones; roughly 90% appear just once. The ten most abundant clones make up around 15% of the sample. A word on this clone: This receptor's antigen is unknown. Qualities for individual bases were not recorded, and no much larger clone is one base off.

Patients with autoimmune disease history or receiving systemic immunosuppression were excluded from the trial. Peripheral blood for TCR sequencing was drawn from every dose cohort at baseline, at cycle 4 day 1 and at cycle 7 day 1. Samples were obtained from an open-label, multicenter, first-in-human phase I dose-escalation trial of ivuxolimab. The trial enrolled adults with locally advanced or metastatic head and neck squamous cell, hepatocellular, melanoma or renal cell carcinoma. Before TCR sequencing, CD4+ T cells and CD8+ T cells were sorted from peripheral blood as separate populations. The germline V and J ends show losses of 3 bases and 4 bases respectively, and no gene match explains 9 bases of the junction. From the germline V gene, CDR1 is MDHEN and CDR2 is SYDVKM. The CDR3 goes from the cysteine to the phenylalanine over 15 residues. Solely the CDR3 DNA is kept, with 45 bases framed from the first base.

General conclusions and limits of the study: At doses of 0.1 to 3.0 mg/kg, clonal expansion of both CD4+ and CD8+ blood T cells was observed from baseline to week 6. In the 0.1-3.0 mg/kg groups, partial responders had among the lowest normalized peripheral clonal expansion, particularly in CD8+ T cells. After ivuxolimab, expanded clones were on average more numerous among CD8+ T cells than among CD4+ T cells. Low levels of normalized T-cell clonal expansion were also seen in some nonresponding patients. Antigen specificity was not determined for the clonally expanded peripheral T cells.

The material was CD4+ or CD8+ T cells sorted from blood, obtained in a trial of the OX40 agonist ivuxolimab. The receptor's source is an adult with an advanced solid tumor such as melanoma, head and neck, liver or kidney cancer. The rearrangement combines TRBV28 with TRBJ2-7; TRBD2 lines up with 7 middle nucleotides. This receptor has the CDR3 CASSFLGREDYEQYF. The nucleotides read TGTGCCAGCAGTTTTTTAGGACGGGAGGATTACGAGCAGTACTTC.